The rows below give T cell receptor beta chains drawn from one sample of a study of cytomegalovirus exposure and HLA in healthy donors. Profiled with immunoSEQ multiplex PCR; TCRdb holds only in-frame clones, not every one. Of under 200,000 clones detected, roughly 70% appear once; the ten largest clones hold 2.5% to 3%. Input material: PBMCs. All receptors come from a woman in her 50s in good health and CMV-seropositive. The conserved cysteine and the conserved F or W are not part of the CDR3 here. Only part of the rows carry a size: once, few, many, or a class if the clone is expanded.

abundance	j_gene	v_gene	len	CDR3aa
-	-	TRBV6-5	12	ASSFDGSSYEQY
-	TRBJ2-3	TRBV9	13	ASSFRQGRTDTQY
-	TRBJ2-1	TRBV7-9	11	ASSLGVGTGQF
-	TRBJ2-1	TRBV12-5	12	ASGLERGLSEQF
-	TRBJ1-1	TRBV10-1	12	ASSDGSAGTEAF
-	TRBJ2-1	TRBV14	11	ASSAGRPNEQF
-	TRBJ1-2	TRBV10-1	13	ASSEGTGGKFGYT
-	TRBJ2-5	TRBV12-5	13	ASGLDRENQETQY
-	TRBJ2-2	TRBV18	12	ASSPLSNTGELF
-	TRBJ1-2	TRBV27	16	ASSRWDRGIRKHYGYT
-	TRBJ2-1	TRBV29-1	10	SVGGPTSEQF
-	TRBJ1-4	TRBV2	11	ASSEQGWEKLF
few	TRBJ1-2	TRBV11-2	15	ASSSPGQAESNYGYT
-	TRBJ1-5	TRBV5-6	12	ASSSTGGDQPQH
-	TRBJ2-3	TRBV30	13	AWSGFSGGPDTQY
-	TRBJ1-1	TRBV6-5	12	ASTQRGGNTEAF
-	TRBJ2-7	TRBV6-6	13	ASSYRTGGNYEQY
few	TRBJ2-1	TRBV5-1	17	ASSPGLAGFRSSYNEQF
-	TRBJ2-1	TRBV9	11	ASSVAAGNTQF
-	TRBJ1-1	TRBV6-5	11	ASSLQGYTEAF
-	TRBJ1-2	TRBV6-1	13	ASTLGTGAPYGYT
-	TRBJ2-5	TRBV6-5	12	ASSDRGRQETQY
-	TRBJ2-3	TRBV14	14	ASSLFSGSSTDTQY
-	TRBJ1-1	TRBV13	16	ASSPGRQGNGMNTEAF
few	TRBJ2-2	TRBV6-5	13	ASSTGQGGTGELF
-	TRBJ1-1	TRBV9	13	ASSGPGQINTEAF
few	TRBJ2-3	TRBV7-9	14	ASSPGGGSSTDTQY
-	TRBJ1-4	TRBV5-4	12	ASSLTGTGEKLF
-	TRBJ1-1	TRBV5-4	10	ASSPVSGEAF
-	TRBJ1-1	TRBV5-6	13	ASSSLTLRGTEAF
-	TRBJ2-3	TRBV2	12	ASKGLAGVDTQY
-	TRBJ2-5	TRBV21-1	14	ASSSRDNQGRETQY
-	TRBJ1-2	TRBV9	11	ASSVGQPGGYT
-	TRBJ2-2	TRBV19	13	ASSIGGATTGELF
-	TRBJ2-7	TRBV28	11	ASRITQGLEQY
few	TRBJ2-1	TRBV18	13	ASSAGQADRGEQF
-	TRBJ1-2	TRBV28	11	ASSPPTRNGYT
-	TRBJ2-7	TRBV10-3	10	AIRDNPYEQY
few	TRBJ1-2	TRBV16	11	ASSQRGNYGYT
few	TRBJ1-6	TRBV6-5	12	ASRPRQGASPLH
-	TRBJ1-5	TRBV4-1	16	ASSHGIGTGSINQPQH
-	TRBJ1-5	TRBV6-1	11	ASSERGNQPQH
-	TRBJ2-3	TRBV5-1	10	ASSPSGDTQY
-	TRBJ2-5	TRBV15	12	ATSRDSNLETQY
few	TRBJ2-5	TRBV27	12	ASRSGQIQETQY
-	TRBJ1-2	TRBV6-1	13	ASSSDRVYSYGYT
-	TRBJ2-1	TRBV19	11	ASSIGEPNEQF
-	TRBJ2-7	TRBV7-9	12	ASRRTGSSYEQY
-	TRBJ2-1	TRBV29-1	13	SVEGLAGSYNEQF
-	TRBJ1-3	TRBV7-3	12	ASSPGGAGNTIY
-	TRBJ2-1	TRBV2	15	ASSARGPGSAVNEQF
-	TRBJ2-5	TRBV5-1	12	ASKVRAGQETQY
-	TRBJ2-5	TRBV5-1	11	ASSLDGRATQY
-	TRBJ2-5	TRBV25-1	12	ASSDLASEETQY
-	TRBJ1-4	TRBV15	14	ATSRGESRGRGKLF
-	TRBJ1-1	TRBV6-6	10	ASSSGTAEAF